Below, 25 T cell receptor beta chains from the same sample are listed, as sequenced in a study of blood T cell repertoires in COVID-19. Assay used: immunoSEQ multiplex PCR; TCRdb lists only in-frame clones, some missing. The table lists 200,000 to 250,000 clones, under 85% of them singletons. The sequenced sample consisted of PBMCs or T cells enriched from blood (not recorded which). The receptors here all came from a man aged 60 to 69 who had recovered from COVID-19.

The chain carries TRBV24-1 and TRBJ2-5; TRBD2 matches at 14 bases. J lost 0 bases, V lost 9 bases, and 8 bases had no gene match. Germline V gene lookup returns CDR1 KGHDR and CDR2 SFDVKD. The CDR3 has 17 residues. The CDR3 DNA reads TGTGCCACCGCCGGGACTAGCGGGGGAGAGTACCAAGAGACCCAGTACTTC. This translates into CATAGTSGGEYQETQYF.

This chain connects TRBV2 to TRBJ2-7; 11 bases map to TRBD2. Germline loops: CDR1 SNHLY, CDR2 FYNNEI. V lost 5 bases to trimming and J lost 0 bases; unmatched junction nucleotides: 3. The CDR3 sequence is 15 residues long. The CDR3 coding sequence is TGTGCCAGCAGTTATAGCGGGGGGGCCTCCTACGAGCAGTACTTC. Protein sequence: CASSYSGGASYEQYF.

The chain carries TRBV7-8 and TRBJ2-1; TRBD1 agrees at 7 bases. The CDR3 is 12 amino acids. CDR1 SGHVS and CDR2 FQNEAQ come from the germline V gene. V shed 5 bases and J 10 bases; nucleotides not matched to a gene: 5. CDR3 in DNA: TGTGCCAGCAGCCAAGGACAGGAAGAGCAGTTCTTC. Protein: CASSQGQEEQFF.

The rearrangement joins TRBV11-3 to TRBJ2-7; D remains ambiguous. V lost 5 bases to trimming and J lost 5 bases, with 19 bases between them. Germline-derived CDR1 and CDR2 are SGHNT and YENEEA. This CDR3 contains 15 residues. CDR3 nucleotide sequence: TGTGCCAGCAGCCCCCTGTTCGCTGGCCTCCACGAGCAGTACTTC. Protein: CASSPLFAGLHEQYF. The full variable domain, with the rest looked up from reference TRBV11-3 and TRBJ2-7, is EAGVVQSPRYKIIEKKQPVAFWCNPISGHNTLYWYLQNLGQGPELLIRYENEEAVDDSQLPKDRFSAERLKGVDSTLKIQPAELGDSAVYLCASSPLFAGLHEQYFGPGTRLTVT.

The chain employs TRBV7-2 and TRBJ2-7, with a tentative D call TRBD2 (7 bases). Germline CDR1 SGHTA, CDR2 FQGNSA. Trimming shortened V by 2 bases and J by 3 bases, and 17 bases separated the two germline ends. This CDR3 is built from 16 residues. CDR3 coding DNA: TGTGCCAGCAGCTTAATCGGTGCGGGGGCGAACTACGAGCAGTACTTC. Protein sequence: CASSLIGAGANYEQYF.

This chain links TRBV28 with TRBJ1-6; D might be TRBD1 (6 bases). CDR3 size: 16 residues. The germline gives CDR1 MDHEN, CDR2 SYDVKM. Deletions cut 6 bases from V and 10 bases from J, with 22 bases between. This CDR3 is CASSPPPQGTTSPLHF. The CDR3, as DNA: TGTGCCAGCAGCCCACCCCCCCAGGGGACGACCTCACCCCTCCACTTT.

This CDR3 reads CASSLGGQGWNEQFF. The CDR3, as DNA: TGTGCCAGCAGCTTAGGTGGACAGGGATGGAATGAGCAGTTCTTC. J is TRBJ2-1 and V is TRBV11-3; TRBD1 matches 8 bases. Germline V gives CDR1 SGHNT, CDR2 YENEEA. After removal of 1 base from V and 7 bases from J, the junction contained 6 bases not matched to a gene. This CDR3 has 15 amino acids.

The V gene is TRBV5-6, the J gene TRBJ1-3; D is perhaps TRBD1 (6 bases). The germline gives CDR1 SGHDT, CDR2 YYEEEE. CDR3 length: 16 amino acids. V was cut by 1 base and J by 0 bases, with 11 bases left in between. The CDR3 DNA is TGTGCCAGCAGCTTGAGTGCCAGGGGCTCTGGAAACACCATATATTTT. This codes for CASSLSARGSGNTIYF.

V is TRBV29-1 and J is TRBJ1-2; 11 bases are a match to TRBD1. The germline V gene has CDR1 SQVTM and CDR2 ANQGSEA. Trimming at V came to 4 bases and at J to 8 bases, leaving 6 bases not matched to a gene. This CDR3 spans 13 amino acids. Here the CDR3 reads CSVVGQGAEGYTF. The DNA of the CDR3 is TGCAGCGTTGTAGGACAGGGGGCCGAAGGCTACACCTTC.

The V call is TRBV15, the J call TRBJ2-1; 10 bases line up with TRBD1. The CDR3 has 16 amino acids. With V trimmed by 0 bases and J by 7 bases, 6 bases remained unmatched. Germline assignment: CDR1 LNHNV and CDR2 YYDKDF (reference sequence). CDR3 sequence (DNA): TGTGCCACCAGCAGAGACCAGGGACAGGGGCGGAATGAGCAGTTCTTC. It is translated as CATSRDQGQGRNEQFF.

J is TRBJ1-1 and V is TRBV6-5, with D unclear. The length of the CDR3 is 14 residues. V lost 5 bases and J 1 base, leaving 11 bases between the germline ends. The germline V gene encodes CDR1 MNHEY and CDR2 SVGAGI. The CDR3 loop is CASSTAGPNTEAFF. CDR3 bases: TGTGCCAGCAGTACGGCGGGCCCGAACACTGAAGCTTTCTTT.

The V and J genes are TRBV7-9 and TRBJ1-1; weak D call: TRBD1 (6 bases). The V gene lost 5 bases and the J gene lost 5 bases, with 18 bases spanning the gap. The germline V gene encodes CDR1 SEHNR and CDR2 FQNEAQ (reference sequence). The CDR3 has 15 amino acids. The CDR3 here is CASSHYRQDLTEAFF. DNA of the CDR3: TGTGCCAGCAGCCATTACCGACAGGACCTGACTGAAGCTTTCTTT.

This chain uses TRBV5-8 with TRBJ2-7; D might be TRBD1 (6 bases). CDR1 is SGHTS, CDR2 YDEGEE, per germline. The V gene lost 2 bases and the J gene lost 2 bases, with 14 bases spanning the gap. There are 15 residues in the CDR3. The chain's CDR3 is CASSFFRGDTYEQYF. CDR3 DNA sequence: TGTGCCAGCAGCTTTTTCAGGGGAGACACCTACGAGCAGTACTTC.

V is TRBV9 and J is TRBJ1-5; no clear D. This CDR3 contains 15 residues. Germline CDR1 reads SGDLS; CDR2 reads YYNGEE. V lost 4 bases and J 5 bases, leaving 16 bases between the germline ends. The chain's CDR3 is CASSPAGRPDQPQHF. CDR3 DNA sequence: TGTGCCAGCAGCCCGGCCGGGAGACCCGATCAGCCCCAGCATTTT.

This clone appeared a few times. The genes are TRBV5-6 and TRBJ1-2, with 8 bases identical to TRBD1. Unmatched junction bases numbered 12, after V lost 5 bases and J lost 0 bases. Germline V lookup: CDR1 SGHDT, CDR2 YYEEEE. There are 17 residues in the CDR3. The CDR3 region has the DNA TGTGCCAGCAGGGGGCCGAGGACAGGGACGGCTAACTATGGCTACACCTTC. This encodes CASRGPRTGTANYGYTF.

The chain employs TRBV11-2 and TRBJ1-3; D is possibly TRBD1 (6 bases). Germline V gene sequence: CDR1 SGHAT, CDR2 FQNNGV. CDR3 length: 16 amino acids. Trimming shortened V by 7 bases and J by 0 bases, and 16 bases separated the two germline ends. The CDR3 bases are TGTGCCAGCAACTTTGACAGGCCGAACTCTGGAAACACCATATATTTT. This codes for CASNFDRPNSGNTIYF.

This clone has only one observation. The genes are TRBV3-1 (or the pseudogene TRBV3-2) and TRBJ2-3; possibly TRBD2 for D (7 bases). The CDR3 spans 15 residues. Germline CDR1 and CDR2: LGHDT and YNNKEL (reference sequence). Between the trimmed V and J ends, which lost 0 bases and 6 bases, there was a span of 13 bases. The CDR3 region has the DNA TGTGCCAGCAGCCAAGAAGGGGGGGCGAGGGATACGCAGTATTTT. It codes for CASSQEGGARDTQYF.

V is TRBV12-3 or TRBV12-4 and J is TRBJ2-3; D remains unclear. V lost 7 bases and J 5 bases, leaving 13 bases between the germline ends. CDR3 length equals 13 residues. The CDR3 DNA is TGTGCCAGCACCCTGTTGAGTCGAGATACGCAGTATTTT. Its protein is CASTLLSRDTQYF.

The chain joins TRBV12-3 or TRBV12-4 to TRBJ2-5; D perhaps matches TRBD2 (5 bases). CDR3 length: 13 residues. Trimming took 3 bases from V and 9 from J, leaving 14 bases between them. CDR3 nucleotide sequence: TGTGCCAGCAGTTTCGGCGGACCGGAGGCCCAGTACTTC. Protein sequence: CASSFGGPEAQYF.

The rearrangement uses TRBV19 and TRBJ1-5; 9 nucleotides line up with TRBD1. This CDR3 spans 15 amino acids. V trimming: 7 bases; J trimming: 5 bases; junction bases outside the gene matches: 9. Per the germline V gene, CDR1 is LNHDA and CDR2 is SQIVND (reference sequence). CDR3 in amino acids: CASNAGTGNHQPQHF. The CDR3 nucleotides are TGTGCCAGTAATGCAGGGACAGGGAACCATCAGCCCCAGCATTTT.

The chain carries TRBV5-5 and TRBJ2-4, with a tentative D call TRBD1 (5 bases). V lost 5 bases and J 3 bases, leaving 9 bases between the germline ends. The germline V gene has CDR1 SGHKS and CDR2 YYEKEE (reference sequence). The CDR3 is made up of 13 amino acids. As DNA, the CDR3 is TGTGCCAGCAGTCAGGGTGACAAAAACATTCAGTACTTC. Its translation is CASSQGDKNIQYF.

CDR3 region: CASSLGQSTSYEQYF. CDR3 nucleotides: TGTGCCAGCAGTCTCGGACAGTCTACCTCCTACGAGCAGTACTTC. This chain connects TRBV6-8 to TRBJ2-7; perhaps TRBD1 as D (6 bases). The CDR3 loop spans 15 amino acids. The V gene lost 5 bases and the J gene lost 0 bases, with 14 bases spanning the gap. The V gene's germline CDR1 is MNHGY and CDR2 SAAAGT.

A single count supports this clone. The rearrangement links TRBV4-2 to TRBJ1-2; TRBD1 aligns across 7 bases. The CDR3 runs to 15 residues. After removal of 4 bases from V and 8 bases from J, the junction contained 13 bases not matched to a gene. The V gene's germline CDR1 is LGHNA and CDR2 YNFKEQ. The CDR3 is CASSPRQGSLSGYTF. The CDR3 coding sequence is TGTGCCAGCAGCCCACGACAGGGATCTTTGAGCGGCTACACCTTC.

The CDR3: CASSEMTSGGANEQFF. DNA for the CDR3: TGTGCCAGCAGTGAAATGACTAGCGGGGGGGCTAATGAGCAGTTCTTC. The V and J genes are TRBV25-1 and TRBJ2-1; 14 bases fit TRBD2. The germline gives CDR1 MGHDK, CDR2 SYGVNS. The V and J ends lost 2 bases and 7 bases, in that order; junction bases with no gene match: 4. The CDR3 sequence is 16 residues long.

This clone was seen a handful of times. The rearrangement uses TRBV20-1 and TRBJ2-7; tentative D call: TRBD2 (5 bases). Deletions cut 3 bases from V and 2 bases from J, with 17 bases between. Germline-derived CDR1 and CDR2 are DFQATT and SNEGSKA (reference sequence). The CDR3 loop spans 15 amino acids. This CDR3 is CSASIPKAGAYEQYF. The CDR3 DNA reads as TGCAGTGCTAGTATCCCCAAGGCGGGCGCCTACGAGCAGTACTTC.